This record looks at one T cell receptor beta chain sequence and its context. The antigen is undetermined. The sample is drawn from a study of shared clonotypes between healthy human individuals. Study-level results: What naive subsets generally showed was a larger estimated richness than memory subsets showed. Clonotype sharing levels among donors were expected to vary with sequencing depth.

Germline lookup yields CDR1 SGDLS and CDR2 YYNGEE. The CDR3 length is 12 residues. Trimming removed 0 bases from V and 6 bases from J, with 7 bases in between. Generated by immunoSEQ multiplex PCR, the TCRdb table keeps only in-frame clones and is missing some. The sample lists around 2,100,000 clones, approximately 94% occurring once. Naive CD8 cells lacked CD45RO, underwent positive selection for CCR7 and left out terminally differentiated effector memory CD45RA+ cells. What was sequenced was naive CD8+ T cells sorted from blood. V and J are TRBV9 and TRBJ2-7; no firm D call. This sequence originates from a young man in good health. CDR3 bases: TGTGCCAGCAGCGTAGAAGGTACCGAGCAGTACTTC. Amino acids: CASSVEGTEQYF.